A selection of T cell receptor beta chains follows, all from one sample in a study of blood T cell repertoires in COVID-19. Data came from immunoSEQ multiplex PCR; TCRdb stores just in-frame clones and leaves some out. The sample consists of roughly 98,000 clones, approximately 75% of them appearing once. Material: peripheral blood. Receptors were obtained from a human donor in a cohort sampled during active COVID-19. Each CDR3 is given with its conserved first and last residue. The D gene is left open where the match is weak. Size is stated for part of the rows, as once, few or many counts, or as a class when the clone is expanded.

>TRBD1|TRBJ2-6|TRBV2|NA
CASSEVGTGSIDSGANVLTF
TGTGCCAGCAGTGAAGTCGGGACAGGGAGTATCGACTCTGGGGCCAACGTCCTGACTTTC
>TRBD1|TRBJ2-7|TRBV11-2|NA
CASSLATGTGATVYF
TGTGCCAGCAGCTTAGCCACCGGGACAGGGGCTACTGTGTACTTC
>NA|TRBJ2-5|TRBV12-3/TRBV12-4|NA
CASGRLETQYF
TGTGCCAGCGGGAGACTTGAGACCCAGTACTTC
>NA|TRBJ1-2|TRBV6-2/TRBV6-3|once
CASSSTVYGYTF
TGTGCCAGCAGTTCCACAGTCTATGGCTACACCTTC
>NA|TRBJ2-5|TRBV15|NA
CATSRDPRRGETQYF
TGTGCCACCAGCAGAGATCCAAGGCGGGGAGAGACCCAGTACTTC
>TRBD2|TRBJ2-7|TRBV28|NA
CASSFGGVEYEQYF
TGTGCCAGCAGTTTCGGGGGGGTTGAATACGAGCAGTACTTC
>TRBD1|TRBJ1-3|TRBV19|NA
CASRRSGGATNTIYF
TGTGCCAGTAGACGCTCAGGGGGAGCTACGAACACCATATATTTT
>NA|TRBJ2-1|TRBV4-1|NA
CASSFRGANEQFF
TGCGCCAGCAGCTTCAGGGGGGCTAATGAGCAGTTCTTC
>NA|TRBJ2-3|TRBV2|NA
CASGSQTRADTQYF
TGTGCCAGCGGGTCCCAGACTAGAGCAGATACGCAGTATTTT
>TRBD1|TRBJ2-1|TRBV5-4|NA
CASSPAGQGYNEQFF
TGTGCCAGCAGCCCCGCCGGACAGGGTTACAATGAGCAGTTCTTC
>NA|TRBJ1-1|TRBV2|NA
CASRAQYSNTEAFF
TGTGCCAGCAGGGCACAGTATTCGAACACTGAAGCTTTCTTT
>TRBD2|TRBJ2-5|TRBV2|few
CATGLAVETQYF
TGTGCCACGGGACTAGCGGTTGAGACCCAGTACTTC
>NA|TRBJ1-2|TRBV18|NA
CASSPSQLYNYGYTF
TGTGCCAGCTCACCTAGCCAGCTTTATAACTATGGCTACACCTTC
>NA|TRBJ1-5|TRBV19|few
CASSIDLRNNQPQHF
TGTGCCAGTAGTATAGATCTCAGAAACAATCAGCCCCAGCATTTT